This TCR beta chain was sequenced during a study of early T cells in non-severe SARS-CoV-2 infection. Overall study findings and caveats: CD4 and private specificities were missed by VDJdb matching, which favored anti-spike CD8 responses.

The CDR3 contains 16 residues. Trimming cost V 6 bases and J 5 bases, with 22 bases left between them. The V gene's germline CDR1 is SEHNR and CDR2 FQNEAQ (reference sequence). This clonotype was counted between two and nine times. Its target is unknown. Tagging with unique molecular identifiers was applied to individual cDNA molecules. TCRdb used MiXCR to reprocess the 5' RACE reads, holding one entry per CDR3 protein. This table holds roughly 41,000 distinct CDR3 sequences, around 6.1% found once. The chain combines TRBV7-9 with TRBJ1-2; a possible D gene is TRBD1 (5 bases). This sequence originates from an adult who was a healthcare worker with PCR-confirmed SARS-CoV-2 infection or an uninfected control (not recorded which). Specimen: whole blood. CDR3 in amino acids: CASSPLGRGGRYGYTF. CDR3 nucleotides: TGTGCCAGCAGTCCGCTCGGGAGGGGCGGAAGGTATGGCTACACCTTC.